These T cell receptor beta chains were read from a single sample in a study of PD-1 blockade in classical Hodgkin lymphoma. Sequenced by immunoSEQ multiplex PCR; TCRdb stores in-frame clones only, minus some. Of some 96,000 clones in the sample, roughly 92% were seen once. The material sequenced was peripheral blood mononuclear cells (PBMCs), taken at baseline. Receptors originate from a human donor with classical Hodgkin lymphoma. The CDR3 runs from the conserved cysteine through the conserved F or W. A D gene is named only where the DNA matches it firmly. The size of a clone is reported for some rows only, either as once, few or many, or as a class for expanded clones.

TGTGCCAGCAACCAAGGGGGCGAGCAGTACTTC,CASNQGGEQYF,.,.,11,TRBJ2-7,TRBV6-5
TGTGCCAGTAGTATCCATGGACAGGGGAACTATGGCTACACCTTC,CASSIHGQGNYGYTF,.,TRBD1,15,TRBJ1-2,TRBV19
TGTGCCAGCAGTTTCTCCACTAGCGGATATTACAATGAGCAGTTCTTC,CASSFSTSGYYNEQFF,.,TRBD2,16,TRBJ2-1,TRBV28
TGTGCCAGCAGAGGGGGAGGTACGCAGTATTTT,CASRGGGTQYF,once,.,11,TRBJ2-3,TRBV27
TGTGCCAGCAGCCCAGGGACTAGTTCTGTCTACGAGCAGTACTTC,CASSPGTSSVYEQYF,.,TRBD2,15,TRBJ2-7,TRBV5-4
TGTGCCAGCAGCCTCGGCGCGGGAGTAGTCTCCGGGGAGCTGTTTTTT,CASSLGAGVVSGELFF,few,TRBD2,16,TRBJ2-2,TRBV28
TGTGCCAGCAGGGGACAGGGCCCGTCCACCCACTATGGCTACACCTTC,CASRGQGPSTHYGYTF,.,TRBD1,16,TRBJ1-2,TRBV28
TGTGCCAGTAGTGCTAGCACAGATACGCAGTATTTT,CASSASTDTQYF,.,.,12,TRBJ2-3,TRBV19
TGTGCCAGCAGCTTTAGGCTCGGACTAGCGGGCCTCAATGAGCAGTTCTTC,CASSFRLGLAGLNEQFF,.,TRBD2,17,TRBJ2-1,TRBV7-8
TGTGCCACCCTGGGACGGGGGGGAGCGGTTGAGCAGTTCTTC,CATLGRGGAVEQFF,once,TRBD2,14,TRBJ2-1,TRBV6-6
TGTGCCAGCAGCGCCCCTAGCGGGCCCGCTCAGAATGAGCAGTTCTTC,CASSAPSGPAQNEQFF,.,TRBD2,16,TRBJ2-1,TRBV13
TGCAGCGTTTTTAGCGGTGGGAACAATGAGCAGTTCTTC,CSVFSGGNNEQFF,.,.,13,TRBJ2-1,TRBV29-1
TGTGCCAGCAGTTACTCGGGCGGCCTGACTAATGAAAAACTGTTTTTT,CASSYSGGLTNEKLFF,.,.,16,TRBJ1-4,TRBV6-6
TGTGCCAGCAGCGGGCGACTAGCAGGCTACGAGCAGTACTTC,CASSGRLAGYEQYF,.,TRBD2,14,TRBJ2-7,TRBV13
TGCGCCAGCTCACTAGCGGGAGAAAGCCGTGAGACCCAGTACTTC,CASSLAGESRETQYF,.,TRBD2,15,TRBJ2-5,TRBV10-2
TGCGCCAGCAGCTTGGAGGGGGCAGGGAGGGTCGACGAGCAGTACTTC,CASSLEGAGRVDEQYF,.,.,16,TRBJ2-7,TRBV5-1
TGCGCCAGCAGCCAACCTCTCCTGAGTAGGACCGGGGAGCTGTTTTTT,CASSQPLLSRTGELFF,.,.,16,TRBJ2-2,TRBV4-1
TGTGCCAGCAAGACCCAAATATCGGGAGCCTACGAGCAGTACTTC,CASKTQISGAYEQYF,.,.,15,TRBJ2-7,TRBV6-5
TGTGCCAGCAGCTTTATTAGCTACGAGCAGTACTTC,CASSFISYEQYF,.,.,12,TRBJ2-7,TRBV7-8
TGTGCCAGCAGCGCGGCTGCGACAGGGCTAGCCTACGAGCAGTACTTC,CASSAAATGLAYEQYF,.,TRBD1,16,TRBJ2-7,TRBV9
TGCGCCAGCAGCCAACCTTTGACAGCTCTTACCCCTTACGAGCAGTACTTC,CASSQPLTALTPYEQYF,.,.,17,TRBJ2-7,TRBV4-1
TGTGCCAGCAGTCCCCAACCGGGACTAGCTACAGATACGCAGTATTTT,CASSPQPGLATDTQYF,.,TRBD2,16,TRBJ2-3,TRBV25-1
TGCGCCAGCAGCTTGGGATCTAGCGGGAGGGCCTCCAATGAGCAGTTCTTC,CASSLGSSGRASNEQFF,.,TRBD2,17,TRBJ2-1,TRBV5-1
TGTGCCAGCAGCTCCTACAGGGAAACCAAAGCTAACTATGGCTACACCTTC,CASSSYRETKANYGYTF,.,.,17,TRBJ1-2,TRBV11-2
TGTGCCAGCAGGACTAGCGAGAGGAATGAGCAGTTCTTC,CASRTSERNEQFF,once,TRBD2,13,TRBJ2-1,TRBV6-5
TGCGCCAGCAGCTTGAGGAGGGCCGGGGAGACCCAGTACTTC,CASSLRRAGETQYF,.,.,14,TRBJ2-5,TRBV5-1
TGTGCCAGCAGCTTGGCTATTGTGGGAGGGGAGGAAGAGACCCAGTACTTC,CASSLAIVGGEEETQYF,.,TRBD2,17,TRBJ2-5,TRBV5-5
TGCGCCAGCAGCTTCTCTAGGGGCCCCTACGAGCAGTACTTC,CASSFSRGPYEQYF,.,.,14,TRBJ2-7,TRBV5-1
TGTGCTAGTGGTTTGGCCCTAGCGGGAGGGGATACGCAGTATTTT,CASGLALAGGDTQYF,.,TRBD2,15,TRBJ2-3,TRBV12-5
TGTGCCAGCAGTTACGAGGGGAGGCAAGGATACAATGAGCAGTTCTTC,CASSYEGRQGYNEQFF,.,.,16,TRBJ2-1,TRBV6-5
TGTGCCAGCAACCCCACAACTAGCGGGAGCTGGACCCAGTACTTC,CASNPTTSGSWTQYF,.,TRBD2,15,TRBJ2-5,TRBV7-8
TGTGCCATCAGTGAGTCACGGGGGACTAGCGGGCCGAATGAGCAGTTCTTC,CAISESRGTSGPNEQFF,.,TRBD2,17,TRBJ2-1,TRBV10-3
TGTGCCAGCAGTTTCATGCTAGCGGGAGGCCCCCAAGAGACCCAGTACTTC,CASSFMLAGGPQETQYF,.,TRBD2,17,TRBJ2-5,TRBV28
TGTGCCTGGAGGCCGACAGGGAACACTGAAGCTTTCTTT,CAWRPTGNTEAFF,.,.,13,TRBJ1-1,TRBV30
TGTGCCAGCAGTGAAAGGGGACTAGCTGAAGAGACCCAGTACTTC,CASSERGLAEETQYF,.,TRBD2,15,TRBJ2-5,TRBV25-1
TGTGCCAGCAGCTTTACGACAGGGGAAAAGACCCAGTACTTC,CASSFTTGEKTQYF,few,TRBD1,14,TRBJ2-5,TRBV11-2
TGTGCCAGCCTCGGGAAACCAGGGGCGACTAATGAAAAACTGTTTTTT,CASLGKPGATNEKLFF,once,.,16,TRBJ1-4,TRBV28
TGTGCCACAAGTTTTAGCGGGAGCTCCTACGAGCAGTACTTC,CATSFSGSSYEQYF,.,TRBD2,14,TRBJ2-7,TRBV28
TGTGCCAGCAGTGACTGGGGGCCAACCTACGAGCAGTACTTC,CASSDWGPTYEQYF,.,.,14,TRBJ2-7,TRBV6-1